This TCR beta chain is from a study of shared clonotypes between healthy human individuals. The CDR3 runs 14 residues. The V gene lost 6 bases and the J gene lost 1 base, with 12 bases spanning the gap. Looked up from germline, CDR1 is MNHEY and CDR2 is SMNVEV (reference sequence). Clones were sequenced by immunoSEQ multiplex PCR, and TCRdb holds only the in-frame ones, with some missing. The profile shows 950,000 to 1,300,000 clones, under 80% of them singletons. The chain couples TRBV27 to TRBJ1-1; unclear D gene. Specimen: memory CD4+ T cells sorted from blood. Indicated subset: CD45RA-negative fraction. The TCR was taken from a man between 18 and 35 years old in good health. The CDR3: CASRFGRENTEAFF. CDR3 coding DNA: TGTGCCAGCAGGTTCGGACGGGAGAACACTGAAGCTTTCTTT.